This TCR beta chain was observed in a study of technical replicates of blood from several donors (dated by TCRdb to the late 2010s). Regarding this clone: Its antigen target is currently unknown. Base qualities were left out, and no much larger clone turns up one base away.

CDR1 and CDR2 are read off the germline V gene as MGHRA and YSYEKL. Here V drops 3 bases and J drops 2 bases, and the junction holds 4 bases not matched to any gene. The CDR3 sequence holds 16 residues, the cysteine and phenylalanine included. Only the CDR3 part of the read is kept: 48 bases, read in frame from the first base. The library was obtained by the immunoSEQ multiplex PCR assay. Entries here come from immuneACCESS through TCRdb and include only in-frame sequences with V and J called. Some clones fail to appear in such tables; in the studies checked, an unresolved V gene covers under half of the shortfall, and the cause of the remainder is unknown. The sample contains tens of thousands of clones, around 90% of them found a single time. Clones ranked in the top ten supply 0.41% of the sample.

The sequence derives from a human donor in good health. This sequence uses TRBV4-1 and TRBJ2-1; 10 bases in the junction line up with TRBD2. Sample: T cells isolated from PBMCs. The sequence in DNA is TGCGCCAGCAGCCAGGGAGCGGGAGGGGCCTACAATGAGCAGTTCTTC. Its product reads: CASSQGAGGAYNEQFF.